Listed below are T cell receptor beta chains from one sample, sequenced in a study of cytomegalovirus exposure and HLA in healthy donors. Repertoires were generated with immunoSEQ multiplex PCR, while TCRdb's copy carries only in-frame clones and drops some. The table lists 95,000 to 150,000 clones, roughly 15% of them singletons. Sequencing was carried out using PBMCs. These receptors were taken from a woman aged 18 to 35 in good health and CMV-seronegative. Both conserved end residues are part of each CDR3. The order of the fields is CDR3 length, V gene, clone size, J gene, CDR3 protein. Size tells how often a clone was seen (once, few, many) or the class of an expanded clone, and some rows leave it out.

13,TRBV5-1,-,TRBJ2-7,CASSPEAAYEQYF
13,TRBV2,-,TRBJ2-5,CASTTGRGETQYF
14,TRBV28,few,TRBJ2-7,CASSIHRELYEQYF
13,TRBV6-5,few,TRBJ2-3,CASSPVSLDTQYF
16,TRBV6-6,few,TRBJ1-3,CASSYSRDSSGNTIYF
14,TRBV29-1,-,TRBJ2-1,CSVVGLAGRNEQFF
14,TRBV2,few,TRBJ1-5,CASSEARDDQPQHF
10,TRBV2,few,TRBJ2-5,CASTQETQYF
14,TRBV29-1,-,TRBJ1-5,CSVWTGNGNQPQHF
12,TRBV29-1,few,TRBJ1-1,CSVATGRTEAFF
14,TRBV6-5,-,TRBJ2-7,CASTGASGRREQYF
14,TRBV27,few,TRBJ1-2,CASRGQGTNYGYTF
14,TRBV6-5,-,TRBJ2-1,CASRLIQSSAEQFF
15,TRBV28,-,TRBJ1-5,CASSSPGTEYQPQHF
12,TRBV28,few,TRBJ2-7,CASSPQVYEQYF
11,TRBV7-8,few,TRBJ1-4,CASSFGEKLFF
15,TRBV6-1,few,TRBJ1-1,CASSARQGKNTEAFF
14,TRBV5-6,-,TRBJ1-4,CASRQTGKDEKLFF
14,TRBV5-1,-,TRBJ1-1,CASSLAGQGTEAFF
13,TRBV6-1,-,TRBJ1-2,CASSTRTDYGYTF
14,TRBV30,few,TRBJ2-5,CAWSWDSVKETQYF
14,TRBV27,few,TRBJ1-4,CASSSRDNNEKLFF
13,TRBV7-6,-,TRBJ1-2,CASSPGTAYGYTF
16,TRBV9,few,TRBJ2-1,CASSGGRGRGHNEQFF
12,TRBV9,-,TRBJ1-2,CASSVNQGTYTF
14,TRBV28,few,TRBJ1-2,CASSSTGEFRGYTF
13,TRBV7-7,few,TRBJ2-1,CASSLDFYNEQFF
20,TRBV28,few,TRBJ2-1,CASSFPLMVGGRASDNEQFF
13,TRBV5-1,few,TRBJ1-2,CASRPGQDYGYTF
17,TRBV4-2,many,TRBJ2-6,CASSQVGSSSGANVLTF
14,TRBV4-1,-,TRBJ1-1,CASSPTPPNTEAFF
14,TRBV28,few,TRBJ2-7,CASSLRLVGADRGF
15,TRBV9,-,TRBJ1-2,CASSGWAGIDYGYTF
14,TRBV5-4,few,TRBJ1-1,CASTSQAGNTEAFF
15,TRBV29-1,-,TRBJ2-3,CSVEVQGSITDTQYF
14,TRBV6-1,few,TRBJ2-1,CASRDWGAYNEQFF
13,TRBV13,-,TRBJ2-2,CASSERGLGELFF
15,TRBV10-3,few,TRBJ1-1,CAISEVTGRRTEAFF
15,TRBV10-3,-,TRBJ2-1,CAMAPGTGGFNEQFF
15,TRBV7-6,-,TRBJ2-3,CASSLAGGSTDTQYF
14,TRBV4-3,-,TRBJ2-7,CASSQDGTGRRKYF
18,TRBV15,-,TRBJ2-1,CATSREFQAYLLYNEQFF
13,TRBV9,-,TRBJ2-1,CASSTLAMGEQFF
15,TRBV5-1,many,TRBJ2-2,CASSLALGETGELFF
16,TRBV5-1,-,TRBJ1-3,CASSLAGQRFGNTIYF
14,TRBV6-5,few,TRBJ2-1,CASSGGSSYNEQFF
16,TRBV28,few,TRBJ2-7,CASSQMVGTGPYEQYF
16,TRBV5-6,few,TRBJ1-5,CASSLKQGLSNQPQHF
15,TRBV10-3,few,TRBJ1-5,CAISDRDFLNQPQHF
13,TRBV29-1,-,TRBJ1-1,CSVFPGQGRPAFF
17,TRBV5-1,few,TRBJ2-5,CASSLIMAPGRMETQYF
14,TRBV30,-,TRBJ2-1,CAWRGSGAGGEQFF
19,TRBV29-1,few,TRBJ2-1,CSVATVLGPGLASYNEQFF
13,TRBV7-2,few,TRBJ1-2,CASSFKGNYGYTF
14,TRBV5-8,-,TRBJ1-1,CASNLRATRGYAFF